Presented here are 21 T cell receptor beta chains from one specimen sequenced in a study of T cells in Graves' hyperthyroidism and ophthalmopathy. TCR beta CDR3 sequences were amplified from RNA transcripts. Researchers ran a first-round RT-PCR on the TCR CDR3 using the HTBI primer set. TCRdb ran MiXCR on the multiplex PCR reads and lists one entry per CDR3 protein. The table has more than 50,000 distinct CDR3 sequences, about 53% seen once; the top ten hold more than 3%. The material sequenced was blood. The source of these receptors is a woman aged 60-70 years with Graves' ophthalmopathy.

V gene TRBV24-1 combines with J gene TRBJ2-3, with 10 bases fitting TRBD1. V was pared by 1 base and J by 10 bases, with 28 bases of the junction left unmatched. This CDR3 comprises 22 residues. The germline V gene encodes CDR1 KGHDR and CDR2 SFDVKD. The CDR3 coding sequence is TGTGCCACCAGTGATTTAGAGCGACAGGGGGCGCGCAGCGGGGGCCGGAATAATGCGCAGTATTTT. Translation: CATSDLERQGARSGGRNNAQYF.

This chain connects TRBV12-3 or TRBV12-4 to TRBJ2-5; D may be TRBD1 (8 bases). Trimming removed 7 bases from V and 4 bases from J, with 16 bases in between. The CDR3 length is 14 residues. The CDR3 bases are TGTGCCAGCACCTTGACAGGGGAGGGAGAGACCCAGTACTTC. Its protein product is CASTLTGEGETQYF.

The chain has TRBV7-2 and TRBJ2-3, with 10 positions matching TRBD1. J gave up 11 bases and V 1 base, and 9 bases lay outside the gene matches. Germline assignment: CDR1 SGHTA and CDR2 FQGNSA. This CDR3 is built from 15 residues. CDR3 protein: CASSLGQGAYNEQYF. The CDR3 DNA sequence: TGTGCCAGCAGCTTAGGACAGGGGGCTTACAATGAGCAGTATTTT. Using reference TRBV7-2 and TRBJ2-3 for the parts outside the CDR3, the full variable domain is GAGVSQSPSNKVTEKGKDVELRCDPISGHTALYWYRQSLGQGLEFLIYFQGNSAPDKSGLPSDRFSAERTGGSVSTLTIQRTQQEDSAVYLCASSLGQGAYNEQYFGPGTRLTVL.

This clonotype was picked up many times. The chain combines TRBV28 with TRBJ1-5, with unresolved D. The CDR3 has 13 residues. V gave up 2 bases and J gave up 5 bases, with 7 bases separating them. Germline V CDR1 and CDR2: MDHEN, SYDVKM. CDR3 in amino acids: CASSLREDQPQHF. CDR3 DNA: TGTGCCAGCAGTTTACGGGAGGATCAGCCCCAGCATTTT.

At least ten counts were recorded for this clonotype. V gene TRBV4-3 combines with J gene TRBJ2-7; the D gene is possibly TRBD1 (6 bases). V lost 2 bases and J 2 bases, leaving 19 bases between the germline ends. The CDR3 sequence is 17 residues long. Germline V lookup: CDR1 LGHNA, CDR2 YSLEER. CDR3 DNA sequence: TGCGCCAGCAGCCAAAGGGGTGAGGGGGTAGGGGCCTACGAGCAGTACTTC. Amino acids: CASSQRGEGVGAYEQYF.

This chain links TRBV15 with TRBJ2-7, with TRBD2 identical over 9 bases. V lost 0 bases to trimming and J lost 3 bases; unmatched junction nucleotides: 6. Germline assignment: CDR1 LNHNV and CDR2 YYDKDF (reference sequence). This CDR3 is built from 16 residues. This CDR3 is CATSREVASGIYEQYF. The CDR3 DNA reads as TGTGCCACCAGCAGAGAGGTGGCTAGCGGGATCTACGAGCAGTACTTC.

V is TRBV7-9 and J is TRBJ1-1; 7 bases align to TRBD1. Trimming took 4 bases from V and 5 from J; bases not matched to a gene: 1. The CDR3 sequence is 12 residues long. Germline V gives CDR1 SEHNR, CDR2 FQNEAQ (reference sequence). The CDR3 reads CASSSDRTEAFF. The CDR3 nucleotides are TGTGCCAGCAGCTCGGACAGGACTGAAGCTTTCTTT.

The chain's CDR3 is CASSLVVGRNGYTF. The CDR3 nucleotides are TGTGCCAGCAGCTTGGTCGTTGGGAGAAATGGCTACACCTTC. The chain uses TRBV5-4 and TRBJ1-2, with D unclear. Germline lookup yields CDR1 SGHNT and CDR2 YYREEE (reference sequence). Trimming took off 0 bases at V and 6 bases at J, with 12 bases between the two ends. This CDR3 has 14 residues. Full variable domain (remainder filled in from reference TRBV5-4 and TRBJ1-2): ETGVTQSPTHLIKTRGQQVTLRCSSQSGHNTVSWYQQALGQGPQFIFQYYREEENGRGNFPPRFSGLQFPNYSSELNVNALELDDSALYLCASSLVVGRNGYTFGSGTRLTVV.

The chain recombines TRBV11-2 with TRBJ2-3; 10 bases map to TRBD2. Germline V gene data show CDR1 as SGHAT and CDR2 as FQNNGV. The CDR3 sequence is 18 residues long. The V and J ends lost 4 bases and 4 bases, in that order; junction bases with no gene match: 14. The CDR3 sequence: CASSSTRRTSGPSDTQYF. DNA of the CDR3: TGTGCCAGCAGCTCCACCCGCAGGACTAGCGGCCCCTCAGATACGCAGTATTTT. Complete variable domain (other parts from reference TRBV11-2 and TRBJ2-3): EAGVAQSPRYKIIEKRQSVAFWCNPISGHATLYWYQQILGQGPKLLIQFQNNGVVDDSQLPKDRFSAERLKGVDSTLKIQPAKLEDSAVYLCASSSTRRTSGPSDTQYFGPGTRLTVL.

This chain uses TRBV9 with TRBJ2-5; perhaps TRBD2 as D (5 bases). With 0 bases removed from V and 5 bases from J, the gap between germline ends came to 8 bases. Per germline, CDR1 SGDLS and CDR2 YYNGEE. The CDR3 is 13 amino acids. This CDR3 reads CASSVGGAETQYF. DNA of the CDR3: TGTGCCAGCAGCGTAGGGGGAGCGGAGACCCAGTACTTC.

V gene TRBV20-1 combines with J gene TRBJ2-7; D uncertain. The CDR3 covers 15 residues. The V gene's germline CDR1 is DFQATT and CDR2 SNEGSKA (reference sequence). V was cut by 3 bases and J by 9 bases, with 24 bases left in between. The CDR3 DNA reads TGCAGTGCTAGTCAGGCCGGTTTTAGCACAGATACGCAGTACTTC. Residues: CSASQAGFSTDTQYF.

The rearrangement uses TRBV6-4 and TRBJ2-3, with D uncertain. The CDR3 spans 14 residues. Looked up from germline, CDR1 is MRHNA and CDR2 is SNTAGT. Trimming left V 6 bases short and J 3 bases short, with 13 bases between. In nucleotides, the CDR3 is TGTGCCAGCAGGAGTGGCTCTGGTACAGATACGCAGTATTTT. Translation: CASRSGSGTDTQYF.

As concerns this clonotype: One end of the junction does not line up with germline, which may come from a read error. This chain links TRBV7-2 with TRBJ2-4, with 8 nucleotides matching TRBD1. In germline, CDR1 is SGHTA, CDR2 FQGNSA. CDR3 size: 16 residues. The CDR3 loop is CARSLGRGPDKNIQYF. CDR3 coding DNA: TGTGCCAGGAGCTTAGGCAGGGGGCCTGACAAAAACATTCAGTACTTC.

As regards this clonotype: The junction and the germline gene differ at one end; a read error may be behind it. The rearrangement uses TRBV6-4 and TRBJ1-1; no definite D call. CDR3 length: 15 residues. Germline loops: CDR1 MRHNA, CDR2 SNTAGT. CDR3 nucleotides: TGTGCCAGCAGTGACTCGAAACAGCCGAACACTGAAGCTTGCTTT. It translates to CASSDSKQPNTEACF.

Comments on this clonotype: The CDR3 does not end in the conserved phenylalanine or tryptophan, so this is likely a read error. The DNA of the CDR3 is TGTGCCAGCAGCTTACCACTAGCGGGAGGGCCGAACACCGGGGAGCTGTTTTCT. This codes for CASSLPLAGGPNTGELFS. V usage is TRBV7-9 and J usage is TRBJ2-2; 13 bases line up with TRBD2. J was trimmed by 0 bases and V by 2 bases; bases with no gene match: 3. This CDR3 contains 18 residues. The germline V gene encodes CDR1 SEHNR and CDR2 FQNEAQ (reference sequence).

The V gene is TRBV6-5, the J gene TRBJ1-5; TRBD1 aligns across 7 bases. CDR1 is MNHEY and CDR2 is SVGAGI in the germline V gene. The CDR3 is 13 amino acids. V dropped 10 bases and J dropped 6; count of bases not matched to a gene: 9. The CDR3 DNA sequence: TGTGCCACCACTGACAGGGTTGTTCAGCCCCAGCATTTT. Amino acid sequence: CATTDRVVQPQHF.

This clonotype has at least ten counts. The chain joins TRBV10-2 to TRBJ2-2, with TRBD2 matching 8 bases. With 3 bases clipped from V and 0 bases from J, the junction kept 9 bases outside the gene matches. This CDR3 spans 18 amino acids. CDR1 and CDR2 (germline): WSHSY, SAAADI. The CDR3 nucleotides read TGCGCCAGCAGTGAATCCGGGGGGGAACACGCGAACACCGGGGAGCTGTTTTTT. Protein: CASSESGGEHANTGELFF.

Ten or more counts support this clonotype. The chain couples TRBV20-1 to TRBJ2-1, with D perhaps matching TRBD1 (6 bases). CDR3 size: 13 residues. Per germline, CDR1 DFQATT and CDR2 SNEGSKA (reference sequence). Deletions cut 0 bases from V and 3 bases from J, with 6 bases between. CDR3 nucleotides: TGCAGTGCTAGAGAGGACAGCTACAATGAGCAGTTCTTC. Its protein product is CSAREDSYNEQFF.

This chain links TRBV7-3 with TRBJ2-3, with 14 bases identical to TRBD2. This CDR3 region has 16 residues. Germline CDR1 reads SGHTA; CDR2 reads FQGTGA. The trim removed 5 bases at V and 2 bases at J, leaving 3 bases unmatched. The CDR3: CASSPTSGGATDTQYF. The CDR3 DNA sequence: TGTGCCAGCAGCCCGACTAGCGGGGGGGCCACAGATACGCAGTATTTT.

The chain links TRBV7-3 to TRBJ2-5, with 7 bases lining up with TRBD1. Germline trimming cut 1 base from V and 4 bases from J; bases unmatched to any gene: 3. CDR3 length: 14 amino acids. Germline V gene data show CDR1 as SGHTA and CDR2 as FQGTGA. The CDR3 region is CASSLKGAGETQYF. Here the CDR3 DNA reads TGTGCCAGCAGCTTAAAGGGGGCGGGAGAGACCCAGTACTTC.

This clonotype was detected ten times or more. J is TRBJ2-3 and V is TRBV4-1; 8 bases line up with TRBD2. The length of the CDR3 is 16 residues. The germline V gene encodes CDR1 MGHRA and CDR2 YSYEKL. Trimming at V came to 0 bases and at J to 5 bases, leaving 7 bases not matched to a gene. The DNA for the CDR3 is TGCGCCAGCAGCCAAGATACGGGAGGGCCTATAGATACGCAGTATTTT. Its translation is CASSQDTGGPIDTQYF.